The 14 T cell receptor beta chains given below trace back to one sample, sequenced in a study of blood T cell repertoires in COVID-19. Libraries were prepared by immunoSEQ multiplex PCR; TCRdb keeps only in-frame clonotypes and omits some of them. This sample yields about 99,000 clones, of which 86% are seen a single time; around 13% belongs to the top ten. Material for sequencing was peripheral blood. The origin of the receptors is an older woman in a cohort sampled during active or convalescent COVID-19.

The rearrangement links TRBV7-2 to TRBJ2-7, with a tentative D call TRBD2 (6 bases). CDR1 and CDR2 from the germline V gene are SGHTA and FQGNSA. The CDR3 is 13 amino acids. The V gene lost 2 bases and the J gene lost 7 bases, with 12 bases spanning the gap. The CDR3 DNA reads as TGTGCCAGCAGCTTATTAAGGGCGGGGGAGCAGTACTTC. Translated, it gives CASSLLRAGEQYF.

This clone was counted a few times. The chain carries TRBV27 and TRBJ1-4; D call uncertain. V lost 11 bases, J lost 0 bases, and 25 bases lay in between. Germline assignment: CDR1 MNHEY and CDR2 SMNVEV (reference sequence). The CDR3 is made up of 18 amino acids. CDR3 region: CAAGRRGGNTATNEKLFF. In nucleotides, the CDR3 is TGTGCCGCGGGTCGGCGCGGTGGTAATACCGCAACTAATGAAAAACTGTTTTTT.

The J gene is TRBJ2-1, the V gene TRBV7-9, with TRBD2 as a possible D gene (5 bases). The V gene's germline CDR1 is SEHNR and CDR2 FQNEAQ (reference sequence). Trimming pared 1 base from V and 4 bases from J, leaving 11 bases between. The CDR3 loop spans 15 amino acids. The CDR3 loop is CASSLDQRPYNEQFF. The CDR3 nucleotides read TGTGCCAGCAGCTTAGATCAGCGGCCTTACAATGAGCAGTTCTTC.

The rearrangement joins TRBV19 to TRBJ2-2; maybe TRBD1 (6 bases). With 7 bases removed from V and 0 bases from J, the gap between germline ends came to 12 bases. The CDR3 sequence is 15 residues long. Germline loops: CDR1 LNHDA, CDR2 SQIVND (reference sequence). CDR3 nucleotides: TGTGCCAGTAAGCCCAGGGGAGCGAACACCGGGGAGCTGTTTTTT. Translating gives CASKPRGANTGELFF.

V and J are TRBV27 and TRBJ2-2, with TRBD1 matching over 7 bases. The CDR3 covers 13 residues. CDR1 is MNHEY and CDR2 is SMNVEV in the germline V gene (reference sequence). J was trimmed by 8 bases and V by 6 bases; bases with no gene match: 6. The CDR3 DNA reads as TGTGCCAGCAGCAACAGGGGTTTAGGGGAGCTGTTTTTT. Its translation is CASSNRGLGELFF.

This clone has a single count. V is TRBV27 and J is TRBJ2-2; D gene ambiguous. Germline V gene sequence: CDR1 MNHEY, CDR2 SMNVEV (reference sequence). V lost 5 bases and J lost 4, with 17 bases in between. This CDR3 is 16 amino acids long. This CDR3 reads CASSPLPGLSTGELFF. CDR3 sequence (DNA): TGTGCCAGCAGTCCCCTCCCTGGGCTGAGCACCGGGGAGCTGTTTTTT.

The CDR3 sequence: CASTTTWNQPQHF. The CDR3 region has the DNA TGTGCCAGCACGACAACCTGGAATCAGCCCCAGCATTTT. The chain links TRBV6-5 to TRBJ1-5; the D is unclear. The CDR3 has 13 amino acids. The V gene's germline CDR1 is MNHEY and CDR2 SVGAGI. V lost 7 bases and J lost 4, with 11 bases in between.

As DNA, the CDR3 is TGTGCCACTGTCACCGGGGGACCCTACAATGAGCAGTTCTTC. It is translated as CATVTGGPYNEQFF. This sequence joins TRBV27 and TRBJ2-1; possible D gene TRBD2, 6 bases. The CDR3 totals 14 residues. Per the germline V gene, CDR1 is MNHEY and CDR2 is SMNVEV (reference sequence). V was shortened by 10 bases and J by 2 bases, with 15 bases between the two germline ends.

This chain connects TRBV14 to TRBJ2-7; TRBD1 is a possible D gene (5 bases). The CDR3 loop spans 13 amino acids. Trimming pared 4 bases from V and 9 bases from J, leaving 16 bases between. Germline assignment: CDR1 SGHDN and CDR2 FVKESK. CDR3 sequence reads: CASSPFDQGRQYF. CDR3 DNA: TGTGCCAGCAGCCCCTTCGATCAGGGTAGGCAGTACTTC.

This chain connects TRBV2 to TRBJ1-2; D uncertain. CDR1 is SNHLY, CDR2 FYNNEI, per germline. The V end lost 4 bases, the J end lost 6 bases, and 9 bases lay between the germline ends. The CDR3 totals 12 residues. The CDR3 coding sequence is TGTGCCAGCAGTGTTGGAGTGAATGGCTACACCTTC. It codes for CASSVGVNGYTF. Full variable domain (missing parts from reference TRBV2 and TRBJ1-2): EPEVTQTPSHQVTQMGQEVILRCVPISNHLYFYWYRQILGQKVEFLVSFYNNEISEKSEIFDDQFSVERPDGSNFTLKIRSTKLEDSAMYFCASSVGVNGYTFGSGTRLTVV.

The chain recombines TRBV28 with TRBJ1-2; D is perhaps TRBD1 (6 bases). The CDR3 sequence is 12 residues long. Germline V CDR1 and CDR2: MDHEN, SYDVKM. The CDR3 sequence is CAIQRGAYGYTF. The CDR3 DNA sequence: TGTGCAATTCAACGGGGGGCTTATGGCTACACCTTC.

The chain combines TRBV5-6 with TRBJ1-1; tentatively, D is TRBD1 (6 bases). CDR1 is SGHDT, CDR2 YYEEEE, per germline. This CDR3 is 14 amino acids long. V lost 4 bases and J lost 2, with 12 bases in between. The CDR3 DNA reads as TGTGCCAGCAGCATTAGACAGGCAAACACTGAAGCTTTCTTT. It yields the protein CASSIRQANTEAFF.

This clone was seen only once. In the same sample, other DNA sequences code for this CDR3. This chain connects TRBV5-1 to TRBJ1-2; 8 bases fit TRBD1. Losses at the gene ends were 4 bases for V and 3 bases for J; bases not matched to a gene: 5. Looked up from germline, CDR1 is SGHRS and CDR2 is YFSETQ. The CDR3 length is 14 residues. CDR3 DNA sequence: TGCGCCAGCAGCCCAGGACAGGGAGACTATGGCTACACCTTC. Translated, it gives CASSPGQGDYGYTF.

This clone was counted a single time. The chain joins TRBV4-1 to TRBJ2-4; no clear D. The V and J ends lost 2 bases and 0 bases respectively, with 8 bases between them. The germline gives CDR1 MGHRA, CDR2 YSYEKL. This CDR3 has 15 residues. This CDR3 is CASSQTSVAKNIQYF. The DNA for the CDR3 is TGCGCCAGCAGCCAAACGAGTGTAGCCAAAAACATTCAGTACTTC.